These T cell receptor beta chains were read from a single sample in a study of T cells after yellow fever vaccination. TCRdb redid the calling of the 5' RACE reads with MiXCR, one entry per CDR3 protein. The top ten clones hold around 40% of a sample with 130,000 or so distinct CDR3 sequences, roughly 15% of them seen once. The sequencing used CD8+ T cells sorted from PBMCs, collected 5 days after the yellow fever booster vaccination. The receptor source for this set is a man between 18 and 35 years old who received the YFV17D yellow fever vaccine. Each CDR3 is given with its conserved first and last residue. The D gene is left open where the match is weak. Clone sizes are given selectively: once, few, many, or a class where the clone is expanded.

d_call,j_call,v_call,clone_size,cdr3_aa,cdr3_nt
.,TRBJ1-2,TRBV7-9,few,CASSSQTTNYGYTF,TGTGCCAGCAGCTCGCAGACAACTAACTATGGCTACACCTTC
TRBD2,TRBJ2-3,TRBV4-3,.,CASSQDGGLAGSTDTQYF,TGCGCCAGCAGCCAAGATGGTGGGCTAGCGGGGTCCACAGATACGCAGTATTTT
TRBD2,TRBJ2-7,TRBV12-3/TRBV12-4,few,CASTSGLPSDEQYF,TGTGCCAGCACCTCGGGACTACCCTCGGACGAGCAGTACTTC
TRBD2,TRBJ2-1,TRBV10-2,.,CASSLSGGNYNEQFF,TGCGCCAGCAGCCTTAGCGGGGGGAACTACAATGAGCAGTTCTTC
.,TRBJ2-1,TRBV15,many,CATSTWTDYNEQFF,TGTGCCACCAGCACGTGGACAGACTACAATGAGCAGTTCTTC
TRBD2,TRBJ2-3,TRBV12-3/TRBV12-4,.,CASSASGGPADTQYF,TGTGCCAGCAGTGCTAGCGGGGGGCCGGCAGATACGCAGTATTTT
TRBD2,TRBJ2-7,TRBV5-6,.,CASRGLADSYEQYF,TGTGCCAGCAGGGGACTAGCGGACTCCTACGAGCAGTACTTC
.,TRBJ1-6,TRBV7-2,few,CASSLDPNRGWNSPLHF,TGTGCCAGCAGCTTAGATCCGAACCGGGGGTGGAATTCACCCCTCCACTTT
TRBD2,TRBJ2-2,TRBV6-5,.,CASSPKRERGAAWAGELFF,TGTGCCAGCAGCCCCAAGAGGGAGCGGGGGGCCGCGTGGGCCGGGGAGCTGTTTTTT
.,TRBJ2-1,TRBV27,.,CASSAGLASSYNEQFF,TGTGCCAGCAGTGCTGGACTGGCCAGCTCCTACAATGAGCAGTTCTTC
.,TRBJ2-3,TRBV19,few,CASTIGTASTDTQYF,TGTGCCAGTACTATCGGGACGGCTAGCACAGATACGCAGTATTTT
.,TRBJ2-1,TRBV7-2,.,CASSSRELGPYYNEQFF,TGTGCCAGCAGCTCTCGAGAACTTGGACCCTATTACAATGAGCAGTTCTTC
TRBD2,TRBJ2-2,TRBV9,.,CASSVVAGGTGELFF,TGTGCCAGCAGCGTAGTCGCGGGGGGCACCGGGGAGCTGTTTTTT
TRBD2,TRBJ2-7,TRBV27,.,CASSLPGEGREQYF,TGTGCCAGCAGTTTGCCTGGGGAGGGCCGAGAGCAGTACTTC
TRBD2,TRBJ2-1,TRBV7-9,few,CASSPYGGRTEQFF,TGTGCCAGCAGCCCCTATGGCGGGAGAACTGAGCAGTTCTTC
.,TRBJ2-2,TRBV9,many,CASSKFGENTGELFF,TGTGCCAGCAGCAAATTTGGGGAGAACACCGGGGAGCTGTTTTTT
TRBD1,TRBJ2-7,TRBV28,few,CASTTGTGDYEQYF,TGTGCCAGCACCACGGGGACAGGGGACTACGAGCAGTACTTC
.,TRBJ1-1,TRBV6-5,.,CASSMKAGFPMNTEAFF,TGTGCCAGCAGTATGAAAGCAGGTTTCCCTATGAACACTGAAGCTTTCTTT
TRBD2,TRBJ2-1,TRBV5-6,.,CASSLMLAGRFNEQFF,TGTGCCAGCAGCTTAATGCTAGCGGGGAGGTTCAATGAGCAGTTCTTC
.,TRBJ2-1,TRBV30,many,CAWSSENEQFF,TGTGCCTGGAGCTCTGAGAATGAGCAGTTCTTC
.,TRBJ1-1,TRBV7-3,.,CASSPRRGIGTEAFF,TGTGCCAGCAGCCCGCGAAGGGGGATAGGGACTGAAGCTTTCTTT
.,TRBJ2-7,TRBV4-1,few,CASSQRVSYEQYF,TGCGCCAGCAGCCAAAGGGTATCCTACGAGCAGTACTTC
.,TRBJ2-5,TRBV30,.,CAWRSQGLVQYF,TGTGCCTGGAGGAGCCAGGGTTTGGTCCAGTACTTC
TRBD1,TRBJ1-6,TRBV5-5,.,CASSIDRGLNYNSPLHF,TGTGCCAGCAGCATAGACAGGGGGCTAAACTATAATTCACCCCTCCACTTT
.,TRBJ2-1,TRBV5-6,many,CASSLSDEQFF,TGTGCCAGCAGCTTGTCGGATGAGCAGTTCTTC
.,TRBJ2-3,TRBV5-8,few,CAHDNTQYF,TGTGCCCACGATAATACGCAGTATTTT
.,TRBJ2-4,TRBV19,.,CAIPWGIKNIQYF,TGTGCCATACCCTGGGGCATCAAAAACATTCAGTACTTC
.,TRBJ1-5,TRBV20-1,few,CSASHSGRPQHF,TGCAGTGCTAGTCACAGCGGTCGGCCCCAGCATTTT
TRBD1,TRBJ2-1,TRBV7-9,.,CASSLGQGLFHEQFF,TGTGCCAGCAGCTTAGGACAGGGGTTATTCCATGAGCAGTTCTTC
.,TRBJ2-7,TRBV4-1,few,CASSQDQDYEQYF,TGCGCCAGCAGCCAAGATCAGGACTACGAGCAGTACTTC
.,TRBJ1-2,TRBV12-3/TRBV12-4,many,CASSLSGDYGYTF,TGTGCCAGCAGTTTATCCGGGGACTATGGCTACACCTTC
.,TRBJ2-7,TRBV5-1,.,CASSFGGGLSYEQYF,TGCGCCAGCAGCTTCGGAGGGGGCCTCTCCTACGAGCAGTACTTC
TRBD2,TRBJ2-1,TRBV7-3,.,CASSARLAGAPYNEQFF,TGTGCCAGCAGCGCCAGGCTAGCGGGGGCCCCCTACAATGAGCAGTTCTTC
.,TRBJ2-3,TRBV12-3/TRBV12-4,.,CASSSLASGGTDTQYF,TGTGCCAGCAGTTCCCTAGCGTCGGGAGGCACAGATACGCAGTATTTT
.,TRBJ1-1,TRBV19,.,CASSSLGWGNTEAFF,TGTGCCAGTAGTTCCCTGGGGTGGGGTAACACTGAAGCTTTCTTT
.,TRBJ2-3,TRBV6-5,few,CASSSGPHHDTDTQYF,TGTGCCAGCAGCTCCGGGCCCCACCACGACACAGATACGCAGTATTTT
.,TRBJ2-7,TRBV7-9,.,CASSLGLAYGEQYF,TGTGCCAGCAGCTTAGGTCTAGCGTATGGCGAGCAGTACTTC
TRBD1,TRBJ1-2,TRBV9,few,CASSAEGQGAVYGYTF,TGTGCCAGCAGCGCAGAAGGACAGGGAGCGGTCTATGGCTACACCTTC
.,TRBJ2-3,TRBV7-8,few,CASSLLKLTDTQYF,TGTGCCAGCAGCTTATTGAAACTCACAGATACGCAGTATTTT
.,TRBJ1-1,TRBV3-1,few,CASSRQNTEAFF,TGTGCCAGCAGCCGTCAGAACACTGAAGCTTTCTTT
.,TRBJ1-3,TRBV27,.,CASSPHRGNTIYF,TGTGCCAGCAGCCCACACAGGGGAAACACCATATATTTT
.,TRBJ1-3,TRBV7-9,.,CASMGIGNTIYF,TGTGCCAGCATGGGTATAGGAAACACCATATATTTT
TRBD1,TRBJ2-1,TRBV20-1,few,CSATGQGATGWHEQFF,TGCAGTGCCACGGGACAGGGGGCTACTGGGTGGCATGAGCAGTTCTTC
.,TRBJ1-1,TRBV27,few,CASSFFGGEAFF,TGTGCCAGCAGTTTCTTTGGGGGAGAAGCTTTCTTT
.,TRBJ2-3,TRBV11-2,many,CASSLEPKRGTDTQYF,TGTGCCAGCAGCTTAGAGCCCAAGCGAGGCACAGATACGCAGTATTTT
.,TRBJ1-3,TRBV14,few,CASSQVTLGNTIYF,TGTGCCAGCAGCCAAGTGACCCTCGGAAACACCATATATTTT
TRBD1,TRBJ1-6,TRBV30,.,CAWRWPTGETSPLHF,TGTGCCTGGAGGTGGCCCACAGGGGAGACTTCACCCCTCCACTTT
.,TRBJ1-1,TRBV28,few,CASSLSEREAFF,TGTGCCAGCAGTTTAAGTGAGCGGGAAGCTTTCTTT
.,TRBJ2-3,TRBV5-1,many,CASGPRGADTQYF,TGCGCCAGCGGACCAAGGGGAGCAGATACGCAGTATTTT
.,TRBJ1-1,TRBV7-9,few,CASSFFVDSLNTEAFF,TGTGCCAGCAGCTTTTTCGTAGACAGCCTGAACACTGAAGCTTTCTTT
.,TRBJ2-3,TRBV6-2/TRBV6-3,.,CASGISPDTQYF,TGTGCCAGCGGGATTAGCCCAGATACGCAGTATTTT
.,TRBJ2-1,TRBV5-1,many,CASSLTRGHEQFF,TGCGCCAGCAGCCTAACACGGGGCCATGAGCAGTTCTTC